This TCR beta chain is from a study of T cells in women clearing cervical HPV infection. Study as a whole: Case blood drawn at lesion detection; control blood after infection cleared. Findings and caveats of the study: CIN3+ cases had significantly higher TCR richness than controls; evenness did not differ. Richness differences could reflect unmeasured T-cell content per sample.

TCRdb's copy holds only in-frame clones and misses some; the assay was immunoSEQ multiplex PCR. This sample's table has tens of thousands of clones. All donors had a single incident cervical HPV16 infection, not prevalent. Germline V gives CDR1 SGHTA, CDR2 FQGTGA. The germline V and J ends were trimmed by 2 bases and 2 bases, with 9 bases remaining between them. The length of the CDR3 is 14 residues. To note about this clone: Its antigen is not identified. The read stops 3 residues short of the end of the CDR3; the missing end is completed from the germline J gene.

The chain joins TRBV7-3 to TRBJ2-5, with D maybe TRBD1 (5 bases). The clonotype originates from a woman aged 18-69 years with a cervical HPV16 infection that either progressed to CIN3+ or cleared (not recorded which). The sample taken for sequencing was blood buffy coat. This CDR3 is CASSLQGGQETQYF. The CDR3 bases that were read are TGTGCCAGCAGCTTACAGGGTGGTCAAGAGACC.